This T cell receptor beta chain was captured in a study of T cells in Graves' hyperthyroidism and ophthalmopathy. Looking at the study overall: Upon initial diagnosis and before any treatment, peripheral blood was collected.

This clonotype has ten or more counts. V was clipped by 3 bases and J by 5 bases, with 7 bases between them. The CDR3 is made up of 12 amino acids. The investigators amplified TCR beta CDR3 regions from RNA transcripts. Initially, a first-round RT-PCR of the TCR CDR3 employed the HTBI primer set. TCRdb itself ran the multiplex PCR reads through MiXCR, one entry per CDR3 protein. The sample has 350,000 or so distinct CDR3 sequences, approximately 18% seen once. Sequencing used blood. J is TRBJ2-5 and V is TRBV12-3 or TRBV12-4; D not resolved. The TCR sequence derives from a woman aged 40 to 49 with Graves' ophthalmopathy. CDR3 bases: TGTGCCAGCAGTTTGATGGGCGAGACCCAGTACTTC. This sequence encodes CASSLMGETQYF.